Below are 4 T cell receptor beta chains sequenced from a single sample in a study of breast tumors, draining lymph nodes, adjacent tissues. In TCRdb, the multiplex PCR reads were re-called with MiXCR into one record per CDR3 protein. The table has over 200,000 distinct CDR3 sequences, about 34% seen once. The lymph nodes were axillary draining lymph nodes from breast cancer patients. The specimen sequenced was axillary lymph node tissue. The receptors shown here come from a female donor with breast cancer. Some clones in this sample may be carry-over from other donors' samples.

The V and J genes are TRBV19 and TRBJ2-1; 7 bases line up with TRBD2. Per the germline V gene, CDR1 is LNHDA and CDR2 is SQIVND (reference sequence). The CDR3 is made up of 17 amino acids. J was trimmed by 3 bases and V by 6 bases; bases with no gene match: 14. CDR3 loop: CASRGDMERGNYNEQFF. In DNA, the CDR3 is TGTGCCAGTAGGGGGGATATGGAGCGGGGCAACTACAATGAGCAGTTCTTC. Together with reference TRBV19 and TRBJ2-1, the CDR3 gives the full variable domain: DGGITQSPKYLFRKEGQNVTLSCEQNLNHDAMYWYRQDPGQGLRLIYYSQIVNDFQKGDIAEGYSVSREKKESFPLTVTSAQKNPTAFYLCASRGDMERGNYNEQFFGPGTRLTVL.

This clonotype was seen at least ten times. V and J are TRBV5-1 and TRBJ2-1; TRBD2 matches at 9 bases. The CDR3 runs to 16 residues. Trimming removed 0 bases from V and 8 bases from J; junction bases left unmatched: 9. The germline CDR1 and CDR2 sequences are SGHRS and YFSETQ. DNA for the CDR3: TGCGCCAGCAGCTTGGGTCTAGCGGGATCCGAGTATGAGCAGTTCTTC. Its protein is CASSLGLAGSEYEQFF.

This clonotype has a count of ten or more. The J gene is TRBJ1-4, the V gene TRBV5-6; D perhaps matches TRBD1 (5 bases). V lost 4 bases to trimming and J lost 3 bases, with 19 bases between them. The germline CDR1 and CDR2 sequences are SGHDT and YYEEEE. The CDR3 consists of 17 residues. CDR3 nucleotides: TGTGCCAGCAGCCGATTGAGGGGCAGGGCGCCTAATGAAAAACTGTTTTTT. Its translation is CASSRLRGRAPNEKLFF.

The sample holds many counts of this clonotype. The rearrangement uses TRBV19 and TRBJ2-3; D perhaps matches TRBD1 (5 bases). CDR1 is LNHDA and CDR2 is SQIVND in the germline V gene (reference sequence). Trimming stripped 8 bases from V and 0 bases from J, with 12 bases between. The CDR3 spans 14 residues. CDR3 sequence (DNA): TGTGCCAGTTCCTCAGGGATCAGCACAGATACGCAGTATTTT. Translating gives CASSSGISTDTQYF.